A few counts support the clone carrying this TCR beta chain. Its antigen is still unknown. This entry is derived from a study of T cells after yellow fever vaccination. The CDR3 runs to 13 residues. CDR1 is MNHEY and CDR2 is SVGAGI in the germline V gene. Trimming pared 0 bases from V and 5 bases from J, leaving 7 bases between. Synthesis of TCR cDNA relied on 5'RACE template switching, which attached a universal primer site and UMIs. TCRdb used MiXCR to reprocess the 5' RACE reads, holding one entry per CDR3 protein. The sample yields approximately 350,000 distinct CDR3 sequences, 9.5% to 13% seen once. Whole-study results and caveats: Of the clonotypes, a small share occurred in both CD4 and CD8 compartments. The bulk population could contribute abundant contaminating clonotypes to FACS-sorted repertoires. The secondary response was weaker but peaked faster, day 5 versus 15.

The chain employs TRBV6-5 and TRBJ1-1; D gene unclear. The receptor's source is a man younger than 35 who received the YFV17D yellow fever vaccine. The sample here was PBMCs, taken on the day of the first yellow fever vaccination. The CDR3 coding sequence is TGTGCCAGCAGTTACTCACCGGTTACTGAAGCTTTCTTT. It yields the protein CASSYSPVTEAFF.